The clone carrying this T cell receptor beta chain was seen just once. Sequence at one end of the junction differs from germline and may be a read error. Under the authors' procedure: Estimates of nucleated cell counts were drawn from the amplification of reference gene primers. Using immunoSEQ multiplex PCR, the repertoire was profiled, and TCRdb retains in-frame clones only, with some absent. D and trimming come from the DNA, and the V and J calls and clone size come from that table. The sample includes 240,000 or so clones, 85% to 90% of them seen just once. These data come from a study of blood T cell repertoires in COVID-19. Study-wide background: Both acute and convalescent COVID-19 samples were obtained from the United States, Italy and Spain.

In germline, CDR1 is SGHVS, CDR2 FQNEAQ. This CDR3 is built from 16 residues. The sample was peripheral blood. This sequence was found in a woman between 65 and 79 years old with active or convalescent COVID-19. J is TRBJ1-1 and V is TRBV7-8; weak D call: TRBD1 (6 bases). CDR3 sequence reads: CASTLREGRGLEGAFF. The CDR3, as DNA: TGTGCCAGCACCTTAAGGGAGGGGAGGGGGTTGGAAGGAGCTTTCTTT.